This TCR beta chain appears in the sequencing data of a study of T cell repertoires in cytomegalovirus infection. Study overall: It was recently identified HLA-C-restricted and well-studied HLA-B-restricted CMV epitopes that the study used. Overall study findings and caveats: Summed frequency of public TCR beta families distinguished CMV carriers with the relevant HLA. In two of eight donors, the top clonotype was HLA-C-restricted CMV-specific.

The CDR3 sequence is 13 residues long. The germline V and J ends were trimmed by 6 bases and 3 bases, with 11 bases remaining between them. Germline V lookup: CDR1 MNHEY, CDR2 SVGEGT. Each CDR3 protein is one row after TCRdb ran MiXCR on the reads. The sample lists under 450,000 distinct CDR3 sequences; about 35% were seen once. This clonotype was detected only a few times. Its antigen is not identified. The TCR originated in a human donor in good health (CMV status not recorded). Some clones in this sample may be carry-over from other donors' samples. Sequencing used cultured PBMCs, obtained from culture after CMV antigen stimulation. The chain has TRBV6-2 or TRBV6-3 and TRBJ1-2, with D possibly being TRBD1 (6 bases). This CDR3 is CASSLNRDYGYTF. DNA for the CDR3: TGTGCCAGCAGCCTTAACAGGGACTATGGCTACACCTTC.